This T cell receptor beta chain was sequenced during a study of T cell responses to AZD1222 COVID-19 vaccine. Study results and limitations: Females made up more of the donors, who were largely white British, and clonal diversity may have come out too low. Only a handful of AZD1222 recipients tested seropositive at baseline.

TCRdb keeps only in-frame clones here, not all; method: immunoSEQ multiplex PCR. The sample yields tens of thousands of clones, about nine tenths seen once. Details on this clone: Its antigen is as yet unknown.

The ends lost 2 bases at V and 10 bases at J; junction bases unmatched: 9. CDR1 is MGHDK, CDR2 SYGVNS, per germline. The CDR3 has 16 amino acids. Sequencing was performed on peripheral blood, taken 28 days after the second AZD1222 dose. V and J are TRBV25-1 and TRBJ1-6, with 9 bases aligning to TRBD1. This TCR came from an adult who received the AZD1222 COVID-19 vaccine. The CDR3: CASSEANRGRGSPLHF. Here the CDR3 DNA reads TGTGCCAGCAGTGAAGCCAACAGGGGGCGAGGCTCACCCCTCCACTTT.